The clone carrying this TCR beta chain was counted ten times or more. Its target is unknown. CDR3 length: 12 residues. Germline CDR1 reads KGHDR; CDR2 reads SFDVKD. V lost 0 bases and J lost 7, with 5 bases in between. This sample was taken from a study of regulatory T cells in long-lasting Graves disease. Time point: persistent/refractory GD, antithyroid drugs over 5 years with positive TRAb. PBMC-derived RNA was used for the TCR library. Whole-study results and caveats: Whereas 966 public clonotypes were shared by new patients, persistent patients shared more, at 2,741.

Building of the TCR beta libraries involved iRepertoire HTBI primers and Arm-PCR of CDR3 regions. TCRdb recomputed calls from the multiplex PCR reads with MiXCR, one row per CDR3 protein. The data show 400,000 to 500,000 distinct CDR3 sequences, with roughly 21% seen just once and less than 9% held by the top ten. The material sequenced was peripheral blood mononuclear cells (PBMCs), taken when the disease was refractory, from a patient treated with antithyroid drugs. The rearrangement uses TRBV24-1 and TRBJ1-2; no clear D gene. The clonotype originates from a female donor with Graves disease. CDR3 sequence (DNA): TGTGCCACCAGTGATTTGAAGTTTGGCTACACCTTC. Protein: CATSDLKFGYTF.